Listed here are 25 T cell receptor beta chains from one sample, sequenced in a study of identifying expanded T cells in peripheral blood. TCRdb's table, derived via immunoSEQ multiplex PCR, lists solely in-frame clones and lacks some. The table records roughly 100,000 clones, roughly 91% of them present only once. Sequenced input: blood. The receptors shown here come from a person aged 18 to 70 in good health.

The rearrangement uses TRBV5-1 and TRBJ2-7; weak D call: TRBD1 (6 bases). Between the trimmed V and J ends, which lost 5 bases and 5 bases, there was a span of 11 bases. The germline gives CDR1 SGHRS, CDR2 YFSETQ. This CDR3 region has 12 residues. The CDR3 protein is CASRIGQNEQYF. Here the CDR3 DNA reads TGCGCCAGCAGAATCGGACAGAACGAGCAGTACTTC.

This clone was counted a single time. The chain employs TRBV10-2 and TRBJ2-4; maybe TRBD1 (6 bases). V lost 5 bases, J lost 2 bases, and 16 bases lay in between. CDR3 length equals 16 residues. Looked up from germline, CDR1 is WSHSY and CDR2 is SAAADI. CDR3 nucleotides: TGCGCCAGCAGTTCACAGGGTTCGTTCTCCAAAAACATTCAGTACTTC. Protein sequence: CASSSQGSFSKNIQYF.

This chain connects TRBV6-1 to TRBJ1-1, with D unclear. Germline V lookup: CDR1 MNHNS, CDR2 SASEGT. Deletions cut 6 bases from V and 4 bases from J, with 9 bases between. CDR3 length: 12 amino acids. The CDR3 bases are TGTGCCAGCAGACGGTTAACCACTGAAGCTTTCTTT. As protein: CASRRLTTEAFF.

The chain recombines TRBV11-2 with TRBJ1-2; D is unresolved. Trimming took off 6 bases at V and 8 bases at J, with 19 bases between the two ends. There are 14 residues in the CDR3. The germline gives CDR1 SGHAT, CDR2 FQNNGV. CDR3: CASSPWLRREGYTF. As DNA, the CDR3 is TGTGCCAGCAGTCCATGGCTAAGGCGTGAAGGCTACACCTTC.

This sequence joins TRBV5-3 and TRBJ2-3; no clear D. TRBV5-3 is an ORF, with its function uncertain. V lost 4 bases to trimming and J lost 3 bases, with 12 bases between them. CDR3 length: 14 residues. For the CDR3, the DNA is TGTGCCAGAAGCCCCCCCCGGCCGACAGATACGCAGTATTTT. This encodes CARSPPRPTDTQYF.

The chain employs TRBV6-1 and TRBJ1-5; no clear D gene. The CDR3 loop spans 11 amino acids. V gave up 7 bases and J gave up 0 bases, with 1 base separating them. Germline V gene lookup returns CDR1 MNHNS and CDR2 SASEGT. CDR3 amino acids: CASNSNQPQHF. The CDR3 coding sequence is TGTGCCAGCAATAGCAATCAGCCCCAGCATTTT.

The rearrangement uses TRBV28 and TRBJ1-3; D unclear. From germline, CDR1 is MDHEN and CDR2 SYDVKM. This CDR3 spans 14 amino acids. V shed 2 bases and J shed 3 bases, with 8 bases lying between them. The CDR3 spells CASSLPPFGNTIYF. The CDR3, as DNA: TGTGCCAGCAGTTTACCCCCGTTTGGAAACACCATATATTTT.

This chain uses TRBV6-6 with TRBJ2-7, with 7 positions matching TRBD1. Germline CDR1 MNHNY, CDR2 SVGAGI (reference sequence). There are 14 residues in the CDR3. J was trimmed by 1 base and V by 8 bases; bases with no gene match: 8. CDR3 region: CASLPGTASYEQYF. The CDR3 nucleotides are TGTGCCAGCTTACCCGGGACAGCTTCCTACGAGCAGTACTTC.

The rearrangement links TRBV9 to TRBJ1-2, with 7 nucleotides matching TRBD1. The CDR3 totals 16 residues. V gave up 0 bases and J gave up 3 bases; unmatched junction bases: 8. Germline assignment: CDR1 SGDLS and CDR2 YYNGEE. The CDR3 is CASSVGGAGGYYGYTF. Here the CDR3 DNA reads TGTGCCAGCAGCGTAGGCGGGGCAGGGGGTTACTATGGCTACACCTTC.

The chain has TRBV19 and TRBJ1-1, with D tentatively TRBD1 (5 bases). The ends were cut back, 7 bases at V and 6 bases at J, with 12 bases in the middle. CDR1 and CDR2 from the germline V gene are LNHDA and SQIVND (reference sequence). The CDR3 runs 12 residues. This chain's CDR3 is CASTMGGPEAFF. The CDR3 nucleotides read TGTGCCAGTACCATGGGGGGTCCTGAAGCTTTCTTT.

The chain joins TRBV6-6 to TRBJ2-7; a possible D gene is TRBD1 (6 bases). Germline CDR1 is MNHNY and CDR2 is SVGAGI (reference sequence). This CDR3 has 15 amino acids. Trimming pared 2 bases from V and 6 bases from J, leaving 17 bases between. In nucleotides, the CDR3 is TGTGCCAGCAGTTACCCTTCAGGGGCAGCCACCGAGCAGTACTTC. Amino acids: CASSYPSGAATEQYF.

The chain employs TRBV28 and TRBJ2-7, with a tentative D call TRBD2 (6 bases). The length of the CDR3 is 12 residues. Germline V gene data show CDR1 as MDHEN and CDR2 as SYDVKM. The V and J ends lost 7 bases and 12 bases respectively, with 19 bases between them. The CDR3 loop is CASIGPGTGGYF. The DNA of the CDR3 is TGTGCCAGCATTGGCCCCGGGACTGGGGGGTACTTC. Filled out from reference TRBV28 and TRBJ2-7, the complete variable domain reads DVKVTQSSRYLVKRTGEKVFLECVQDMDHENMFWYRQDPGLGLRLIYFSYDVKMKEKGDIPEGYSVSREKKERFSLILESASTNQTSMYLCASIGPGTGGYFGPGTRLTVT.

This chain connects TRBV18 to TRBJ1-4; possible D gene TRBD1, 6 bases. Per germline, CDR1 KGHSH and CDR2 LQKENI. The CDR3 is made up of 19 amino acids. The ends were cut back, 1 base at V and 8 bases at J, with 26 bases in the middle. The CDR3 region has the DNA TGTGCCAGCTCACCACGCTCGGGGGCGCATTTCGGGAGGCAGGAAAAACTGTTTTTT. This translates into CASSPRSGAHFGRQEKLFF.

The gene calls are TRBV7-2 and TRBJ1-6; tentative D call: TRBD1 (5 bases). Trimming took off 1 base at V and 16 bases at J, with 8 bases between the two ends. Germline V gene sequence: CDR1 SGHTA, CDR2 FQGNSA. CDR3 length: 11 amino acids. CDR3 loop: CASSLEDNLHF. For the CDR3, the DNA is TGTGCCAGCAGCTTAGAGGACAATCTCCACTTT.

The CDR3 loop is CASRGGAFSGANVLTF. CDR3 bases: TGTGCCAGCAGGGGGGGGGCCTTCTCTGGGGCCAACGTCCTGACTTTC. The rearrangement links TRBV2 to TRBJ2-6; tentative D call: TRBD2 (7 bases). Trimming left V 6 bases short and J 0 bases short, with 12 bases between. CDR3 length equals 16 residues. The V gene's germline CDR1 is SNHLY and CDR2 FYNNEI. The full variable domain, completed using reference TRBV2 and TRBJ2-6, is EPEVTQTPSHQVTQMGQEVILRCVPISNHLYFYWYRQILGQKVEFLVSFYNNEISEKSEIFDDQFSVERPDGSNFTLKIRSTKLEDSAMYFCASRGGAFSGANVLTFGAGSRLTVL.

The rearrangement joins TRBV7-2 to TRBJ1-3; D not certain. This CDR3 is 16 amino acids long. Germline-derived CDR1 and CDR2 are SGHTA and FQGNSA. Trimming stripped 2 bases from V and 0 bases from J, with 11 bases between. CDR3: CASSLLGFGSGNTIYF. CDR3 bases: TGTGCCAGCAGCTTATTGGGCTTCGGCTCTGGAAACACCATATATTTT. Based on the CDR3 plus reference TRBV7-2 and TRBJ1-3, the full variable domain is GAGVSQSPSNKVTEKGKDVELRCDPISGHTALYWYRQSLGQGLEFLIYFQGNSAPDKSGLPSDRFSAERTGGSVSTLTIQRTQQEDSAVYLCASSLLGFGSGNTIYFGEGSWLTVV.

The rearrangement links TRBV7-2 to TRBJ2-2; D uncertain. The V end was cut by 5 bases, the J end by 7 bases, with 11 bases between. The CDR3 is 13 amino acids. The germline CDR1 and CDR2 sequences are SGHTA and FQGNSA. The chain's CDR3 is CASSPGRNGELFF. The CDR3 region has the DNA TGTGCCAGCAGCCCCGGACGAAACGGGGAGCTGTTTTTT.

The chain joins TRBV29-1 to TRBJ2-1; 10 bases match TRBD1. Germline V gene lookup returns CDR1 SQVTM and CDR2 ANQGSEA. V was pared by 1 base and J by 6 bases, with 9 bases of the junction left unmatched. This CDR3 has 16 amino acids. The CDR3 DNA sequence: TGCAGCGTTGAAGGGTTCTCCGGGACAGGGGTCAATGAGCAGTTCTTC. Protein: CSVEGFSGTGVNEQFF.

This clone is a singleton in its sample. The J gene is TRBJ2-1, the V gene TRBV19; D is possibly TRBD2 (6 bases). V was cut by 1 base and J by 9 bases, with 16 bases left in between. CDR1 is LNHDA, CDR2 SQIVND, per germline (reference sequence). This CDR3 is 15 amino acids long. The CDR3 DNA sequence: TGTGCCAGTAGTATAGGGGGCGGGGATCTTGGTGAGCAGTTCTTC. This encodes CASSIGGGDLGEQFF.

The chain uses TRBV9 and TRBJ1-6; no reliable D call. The CDR3 runs to 15 residues. From germline, CDR1 is SGDLS and CDR2 YYNGEE. Trimming removed 1 base from V and 0 bases from J, with 5 bases in between. This chain's CDR3 is CASSVSGSYNSPLHF. The CDR3 DNA reads as TGTGCCAGCAGCGTATCCGGCTCCTATAATTCACCCCTCCACTTT.

The chain has TRBV15 and TRBJ1-2, with no clear D. This CDR3 contains 15 residues. The V and J ends lost 3 bases and 8 bases respectively, with 19 bases between them. Germline V gene data show CDR1 as LNHNV and CDR2 as YYDKDF (reference sequence). CDR3 protein: CATSRAGAFMRGYTF. CDR3 in DNA: TGTGCCACCAGCAGGGCAGGAGCCTTTATGAGGGGCTACACCTTC.

CDR3 DNA sequence: TGTGCCAGTAGCTCAGGTCCCCGGGGTGTCACTGAAGCTTTCTTT. This gives the protein CASSSGPRGVTEAFF. The gene calls are TRBV19 and TRBJ1-1; D not resolved. The CDR3 extends over 15 amino acids. Germline V lookup: CDR1 LNHDA, CDR2 SQIVND (reference sequence). V was trimmed by 6 bases and J by 4 bases, leaving 18 bases between them.

J is TRBJ1-1 and V is TRBV9, with D perhaps matching TRBD1 (5 bases). The V end was cut by 3 bases, the J end by 6 bases, with 15 bases between. Germline CDR1 and CDR2: SGDLS and YYNGEE. This CDR3 has 14 residues. CDR3 region: CASSASPLGAEAFF. The CDR3 bases are TGTGCCAGCAGCGCATCTCCCTTGGGGGCTGAAGCTTTCTTT.

This chain links TRBV29-1 with TRBJ1-2, with D tentatively TRBD1 (6 bases). This CDR3 contains 15 residues. V gave up 2 bases and J gave up 3 bases, with 16 bases separating them. Looked up from germline, CDR1 is SQVTM and CDR2 is ANQGSEA. CDR3 sequence: CSVEFWQGSDYGYTF. In nucleotides, the CDR3 is TGCAGCGTTGAATTTTGGCAGGGGAGTGACTATGGCTACACCTTC. The full variable domain, with the rest looked up from reference TRBV29-1 and TRBJ1-2, is SAVISQKPSRDICQRGTSLTIQCQVDSQVTMMFWYRQQPGQSLTLIATANQGSEATYESGFVIDKFPISRPNLTFSTLTVSNMSPEDSSIYLCSVEFWQGSDYGYTFGSGTRLTVV.

This clone was detected once. The chain uses TRBV2 and TRBJ2-7; 7 nucleotides agree with TRBD2. The V gene's germline CDR1 is SNHLY and CDR2 FYNNEI. This CDR3 region has 14 residues. With 9 bases clipped from V and 8 bases from J, the junction kept 16 bases outside the gene matches. The CDR3 protein is CASGEGRVDAKQYF. CDR3 in DNA: TGTGCCAGTGGTGAGGGGAGGGTCGACGCGAAGCAGTACTTC.